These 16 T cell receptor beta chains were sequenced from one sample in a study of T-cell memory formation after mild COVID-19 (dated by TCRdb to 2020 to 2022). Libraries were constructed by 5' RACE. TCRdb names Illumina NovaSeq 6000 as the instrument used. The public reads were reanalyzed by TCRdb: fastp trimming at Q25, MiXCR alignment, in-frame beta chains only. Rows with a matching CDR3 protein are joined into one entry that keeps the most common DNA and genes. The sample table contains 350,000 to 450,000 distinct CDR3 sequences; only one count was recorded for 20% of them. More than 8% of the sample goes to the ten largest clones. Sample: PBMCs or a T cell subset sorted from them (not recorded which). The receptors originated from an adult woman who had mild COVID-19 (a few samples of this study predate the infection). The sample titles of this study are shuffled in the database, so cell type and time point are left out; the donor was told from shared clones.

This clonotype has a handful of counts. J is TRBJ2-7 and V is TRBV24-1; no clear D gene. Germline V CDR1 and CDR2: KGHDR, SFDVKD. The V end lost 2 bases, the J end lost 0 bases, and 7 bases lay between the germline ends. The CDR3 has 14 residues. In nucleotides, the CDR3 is TGTGCCACCAGTGATTCCATGGGCTCCTACGAGCAGTACTTC. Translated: CATSDSMGSYEQYF.

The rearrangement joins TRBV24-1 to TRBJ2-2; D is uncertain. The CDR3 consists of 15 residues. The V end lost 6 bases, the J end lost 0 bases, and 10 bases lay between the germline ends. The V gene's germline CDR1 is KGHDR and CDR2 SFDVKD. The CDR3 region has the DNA TGTGCCACCAGTTCGGATCCCTCGAACACCGGGGAGCTGTTTTTT. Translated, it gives CATSSDPSNTGELFF.

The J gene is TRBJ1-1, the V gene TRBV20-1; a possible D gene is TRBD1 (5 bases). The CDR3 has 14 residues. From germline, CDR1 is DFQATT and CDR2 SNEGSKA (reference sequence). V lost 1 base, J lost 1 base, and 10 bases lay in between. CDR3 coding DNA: TGCAGTGCTAGAGGGGGCAGGCGGAACACTGAAGCTTTCTTT. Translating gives CSARGGRRNTEAFF.

The CDR3, as DNA: TGTGCCAGCTCACCGCTAGGGCAACATGGCTACACCTTC. Translating gives CASSPLGQHGYTF. The chain combines TRBV18 with TRBJ1-2; D ambiguous. Trimming took off 3 bases at V and 6 bases at J, with 11 bases between the two ends. The CDR3 length is 13 residues. Germline V CDR1 and CDR2: KGHSH, LQKENI. The variable domain in full, with the rest retrieved from reference TRBV18 and TRBJ1-2, is NAGVMQNPRHLVRRRGQEARLRCSPMKGHSHVYWYRQLPEEGLKFMVYLQKENIIDESGMPKERFSAEFPKEGPSILRIQQVVRGDSAAYFCASSPLGQHGYTFGSGTRLTVV.

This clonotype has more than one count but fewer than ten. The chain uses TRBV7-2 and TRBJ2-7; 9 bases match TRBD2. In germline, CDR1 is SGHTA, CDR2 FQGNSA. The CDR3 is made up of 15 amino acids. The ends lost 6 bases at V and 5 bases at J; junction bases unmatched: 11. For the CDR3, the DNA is TGTGCCAGCAGTCGTAGCGGGAGTTGGATGAACGAGCAGTACTTC. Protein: CASSRSGSWMNEQYF.

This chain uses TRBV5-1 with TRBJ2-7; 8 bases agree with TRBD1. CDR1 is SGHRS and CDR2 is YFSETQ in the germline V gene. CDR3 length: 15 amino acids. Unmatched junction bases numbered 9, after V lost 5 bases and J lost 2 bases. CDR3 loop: CASRSRDRTTYEQYF. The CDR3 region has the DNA TGCGCCAGCAGATCCCGGGACAGGACTACCTACGAGCAGTACTTC.

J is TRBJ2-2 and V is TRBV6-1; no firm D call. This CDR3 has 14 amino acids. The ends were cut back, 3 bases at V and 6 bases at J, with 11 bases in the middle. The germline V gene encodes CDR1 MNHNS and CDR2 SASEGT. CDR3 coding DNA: TGTGCCAGCAGTGAGGCGGATGTACCCGGGGAGCTGTTTTTT. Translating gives CASSEADVPGELFF.

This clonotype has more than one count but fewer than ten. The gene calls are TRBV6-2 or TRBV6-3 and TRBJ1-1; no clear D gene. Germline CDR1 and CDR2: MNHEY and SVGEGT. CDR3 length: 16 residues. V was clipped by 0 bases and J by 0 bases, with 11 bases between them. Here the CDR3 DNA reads TGTGCCAGCAGTTACTCGACAAGCGGGTTGAACACTGAAGCTTTCTTT. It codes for CASSYSTSGLNTEAFF.

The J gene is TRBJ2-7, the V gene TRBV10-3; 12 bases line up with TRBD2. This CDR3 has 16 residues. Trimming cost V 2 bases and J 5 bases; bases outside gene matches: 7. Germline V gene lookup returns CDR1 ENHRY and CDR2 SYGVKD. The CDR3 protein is CAISETSGGPGDEQYF. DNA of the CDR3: TGTGCCATCAGTGAGACTAGCGGGGGGCCGGGCGACGAGCAGTACTTC.

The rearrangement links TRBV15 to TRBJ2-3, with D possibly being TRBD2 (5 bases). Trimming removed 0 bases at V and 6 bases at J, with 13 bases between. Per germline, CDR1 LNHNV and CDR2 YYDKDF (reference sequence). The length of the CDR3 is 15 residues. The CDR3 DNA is TGTGCCACCAGCAGAGATCGTCCTACGGGGGATACGCAGTATTTT. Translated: CATSRDRPTGDTQYF. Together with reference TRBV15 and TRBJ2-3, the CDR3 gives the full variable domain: DAMVIQNPRYQVTQFGKPVTLSCSQTLNHNVMYWYQQKSSQAPKLLFHYYDKDFNNEADTPDNFQSRRPNTSFCFLDIRSPGLGDTAMYLCATSRDRPTGDTQYFGPGTRLTVL.

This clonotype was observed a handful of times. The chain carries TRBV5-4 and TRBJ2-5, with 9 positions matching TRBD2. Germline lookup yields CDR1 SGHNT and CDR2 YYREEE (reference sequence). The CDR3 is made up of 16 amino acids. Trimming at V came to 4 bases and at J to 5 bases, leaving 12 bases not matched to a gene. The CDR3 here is CASSLGASGAAETQYF. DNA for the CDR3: TGTGCCAGCAGCCTGGGGGCTAGCGGGGCTGCTGAGACCCAGTACTTC. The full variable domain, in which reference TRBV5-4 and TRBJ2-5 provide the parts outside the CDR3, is ETGVTQSPTHLIKTRGQQVTLRCSSQSGHNTVSWYQQALGQGPQFIFQYYREEENGRGNFPPRFSGLQFPNYSSELNVNALELDDSALYLCASSLGASGAAETQYFGPGTRLLVL.

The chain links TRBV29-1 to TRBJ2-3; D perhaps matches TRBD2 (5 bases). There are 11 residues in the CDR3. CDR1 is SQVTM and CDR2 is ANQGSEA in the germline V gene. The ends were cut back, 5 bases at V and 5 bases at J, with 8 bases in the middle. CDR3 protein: CSVMAGDTQYF. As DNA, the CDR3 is TGCAGCGTTATGGCGGGAGATACGCAGTATTTT.

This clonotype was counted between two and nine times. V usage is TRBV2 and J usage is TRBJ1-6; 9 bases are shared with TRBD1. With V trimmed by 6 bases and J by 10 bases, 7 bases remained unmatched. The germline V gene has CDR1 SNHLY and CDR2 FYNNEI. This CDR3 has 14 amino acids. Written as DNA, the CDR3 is TGTGCCAGCAGGGGACAGGGTGTAAGATCACCCCTCCACTTT. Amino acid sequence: CASRGQGVRSPLHF.

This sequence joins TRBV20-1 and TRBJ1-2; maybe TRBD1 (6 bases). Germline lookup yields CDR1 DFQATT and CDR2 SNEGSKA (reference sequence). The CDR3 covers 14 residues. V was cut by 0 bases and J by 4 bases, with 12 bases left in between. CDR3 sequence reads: CSARDPDRPYGYTF. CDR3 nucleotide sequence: TGCAGTGCTAGAGACCCAGACAGGCCCTATGGCTACACCTTC.

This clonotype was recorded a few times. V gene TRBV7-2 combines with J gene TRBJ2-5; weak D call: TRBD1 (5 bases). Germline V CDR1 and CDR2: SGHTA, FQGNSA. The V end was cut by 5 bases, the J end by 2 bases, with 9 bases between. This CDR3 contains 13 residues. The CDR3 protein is CASSQGQQETQYF. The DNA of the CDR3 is TGTGCCAGCAGCCAAGGACAACAAGAGACCCAGTACTTC.

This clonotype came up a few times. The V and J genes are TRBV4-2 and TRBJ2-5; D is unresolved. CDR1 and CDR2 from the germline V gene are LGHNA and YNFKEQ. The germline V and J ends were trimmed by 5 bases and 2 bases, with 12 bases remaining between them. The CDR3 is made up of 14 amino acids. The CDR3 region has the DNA TGTGCCAGCAGCAAGCTCCCCCAACAAGAGACCCAGTACTTC. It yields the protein CASSKLPQQETQYF.